This passage covers 5 T cell receptor beta chains from one sample sequenced in a study of Ad26.COV2.S vaccination and SARS-CoV-2 variants. The data were produced by immunoSEQ multiplex PCR, yet TCRdb's version contains in-frame clones alone and is incomplete. The table has 410,000 or so clones, approximately 92% seen once. As to treatment: around 19 received Ad26.COV2.S at low or high dose, single or two shots; about 5 received placebo; per-sample allocation not given. Day 63 after the first injection of vaccine or placebo was the sampling time. The sequencing used peripheral blood, collected in a trial of Ad26.COV2.S vaccine versus placebo. These receptors were collected from a person between 18 and 65 years old who received the Ad26.COV2.S COVID-19 vaccine or a placebo.

V usage is TRBV30 and J usage is TRBJ2-7; D perhaps matches TRBD2 (6 bases). The CDR3 runs 12 residues. V lost 2 bases, J lost 7 bases, and 12 bases lay in between. Germline CDR1 and CDR2: GTSNPN and SVGIG (reference sequence). In DNA, the CDR3 is TGTGCCTGGAGTCTAGCGTTGGGAGAGCAGTACTTC. This encodes CAWSLALGEQYF.

In its sample, this clone was seen a few times. V is TRBV21-1 and J is TRBJ2-1; the D segment call TRBD1 is taken from the table without a DNA check. TRBV21-1 is classified as a pseudogene. The CDR3 contains 15 residues. The CDR3 nucleotides read TGTGCCAGCAGCTCCCGGGACAGGTCTTACAATGAGCAGTTCTTC. Residues: CASSSRDRSYNEQFF.

V usage is TRBV15 and J usage is TRBJ1-2, with 10 bases identical to TRBD1. J lost 2 bases, V lost 0 bases, and 3 bases had no gene match. The CDR3 has 16 amino acids. Germline loops: CDR1 LNHNV, CDR2 YYDKDF (reference sequence). CDR3 in DNA: TGTGCCACCAGCAGAGAGGGACAGGGGAAGAACTATGGCTACACCTTC. Protein product: CATSREGQGKNYGYTF.

V usage is TRBV12-3 or TRBV12-4 and J usage is TRBJ1-2, with 8 nucleotides matching TRBD1. CDR3 length: 13 residues. V was pared by 5 bases and J by 7 bases, with 6 bases of the junction left unmatched. Here the CDR3 reads CASSPGQGGGYTF. DNA of the CDR3: TGTGCCAGCAGTCCAGGACAGGGAGGTGGCTACACCTTC.

The chain uses TRBV10-2 and TRBJ1-1; D may be TRBD1 (5 bases). V lost 10 bases and J 5 bases, leaving 23 bases between the germline ends. CDR3 length: 15 amino acids. Germline assignment: CDR1 WSHSY and CDR2 SAAADI. CDR3 sequence reads: CATIEGHPMGTEAFF. The CDR3 coding sequence is TGCGCCACAATTGAAGGACACCCAATGGGAACTGAAGCTTTCTTT.